This T cell receptor beta chain was sequenced in a study of long-term antiretroviral therapy in people with HIV. The immunoSEQ assay was v3.0, run at survey level. Per-sample targets for sequencing were about 40,000-50,000 T-cell genomes. Libraries were prepared by immunoSEQ multiplex PCR; TCRdb keeps only in-frame clonotypes and omits some of them. The data contain over 20,000 clones, about 80% of them seen just once; the ten biggest clones take up roughly 4.5%. For each donor, at least one pre-ART and at least two post-ART PBMC samples were available. Source: unsorted PBMCs, taken 0.5 years after starting antiretroviral therapy. This clonotype originated in a man aged 18 to 29 with HIV.

CDR3 in DNA: TGTGCCAGTACCAACCGGGACACGGGCTATGGCTACACCTTC. This encodes CASTNRDTGYGYTF. V is TRBV19 and J is TRBJ1-2, with D perhaps matching TRBD1 (6 bases). The ends were cut back, 7 bases at V and 4 bases at J, with 16 bases in the middle. CDR1 and CDR2 from the germline V gene are LNHDA and SQIVND (reference sequence). This CDR3 region has 14 residues.